This T cell receptor beta chain came from a study of spatial heterogeneity in lung cancer. Findings of the study overall: At resection, ubiquitous expanded tumor TCRs appeared in blood more than at follow-up.

This clonotype has ten or more counts. Antigen specificity is unknown. Noted time point: sample taken at primary tumor resection. Whole RNA from tumor, nontumor lung or frozen PBMC was sequenced unsorted. A distinct unique molecular identifier was carried by each TCR cDNA molecule. TCRdb re-derived calls from the 5' RACE reads in MiXCR, one entry per CDR3 protein. The table shows more than 15,000 distinct CDR3 sequences, with around 21% occurring only once. CDR1 and CDR2 from the germline V gene are MNHEY and SMNVEV (reference sequence). CDR3 length: 16 amino acids. Trimming shortened V by 5 bases and J by 7 bases, and 21 bases separated the two germline ends.

The origin of this receptor is a female donor with early-stage non-small cell lung cancer. The rearrangement joins TRBV27 to TRBJ2-1; no clear D gene. Sequenced here: PBMCs, sampled at surgery. The CDR3 region has the DNA TGTGCCAGCAGTAGCCCCCTAACGAAGGTGGCGAATGAGCAGTTCTTC. Translated: CASSSPLTKVANEQFF.